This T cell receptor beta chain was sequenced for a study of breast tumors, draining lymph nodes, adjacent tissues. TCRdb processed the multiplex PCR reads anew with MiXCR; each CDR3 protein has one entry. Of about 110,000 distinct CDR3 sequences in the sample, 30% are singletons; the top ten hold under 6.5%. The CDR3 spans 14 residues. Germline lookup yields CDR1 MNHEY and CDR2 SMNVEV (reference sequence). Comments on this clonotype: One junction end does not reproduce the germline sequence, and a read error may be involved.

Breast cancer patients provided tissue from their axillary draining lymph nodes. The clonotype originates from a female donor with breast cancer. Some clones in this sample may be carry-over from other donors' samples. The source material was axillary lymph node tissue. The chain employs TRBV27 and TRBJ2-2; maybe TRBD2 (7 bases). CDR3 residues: CASSFQGRSGELLF. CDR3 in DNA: TGTGCCAGCAGTTTCCAGGGGAGGAGCGGGGAGCTGCTTTTT.